These 27 T cell receptor beta chains came from one sample sequenced in a study of spatial heterogeneity in lung cancer (dated by TCRdb to the late 2010s). Overall study outcomes, separate from this receptor: The tumor nonsynonymous mutation count correlated with the number of expanded intratumoral alpha and beta TCRs.

Libraries were built with 5' RACE. Sequencing took place on a NextSeq 500. The raw public reads went through TCRdb reprocessing: fastp at Q25, MiXCR clone calling, in-frame beta chains kept. For every CDR3 protein sequence, its rows merge into one entry that carries the most common genes and DNA. The sample profile shows some 6,900 distinct CDR3 sequences; roughly an eighth of them were found once. The top ten hold 22% of the sample. The antigens for these receptors are not known. The time point label of this sample denotes: sample taken at primary tumor resection. The sequencing here drew on lung tumor tissue, taken at surgery. These receptors were obtained from a male donor with early-stage non-small cell lung cancer.

This clonotype appeared many times. As an off-target read in a library built for alpha chains, this beta chain has a frequency of little significance. This rearrangement joins TRBV7-2 to TRBJ2-1, with 7 positions matching TRBD2. Trimming took 2 bases from V and 5 from J; bases not matched to a gene: 6. Germline CDR1 is SGHTA and CDR2 is FQGNSA. The length of the CDR3 is 15 residues. The CDR3 coding sequence is TGTGCCAGCAGCTTATGGGCTAGCGGCCACAATGAGCAGTTCTTC. This gives the protein CASSLWASGHNEQFF.

In its sample, this clonotype is medium-sized. This beta chain was picked up by a library intended for alpha chains and is off target, so its count carries little meaning. V is TRBV4-1 and J is TRBJ2-7; TRBD2 matches 8 bases. V lost 4 bases and J lost 5; bases outside the gene matches: 19. CDR3 length: 18 amino acids. Germline V gene sequence: CDR1 MGHRA, CDR2 YSYEKL. CDR3: CASSLYPLPGLEVHEQYF. The CDR3 region has the DNA TGCGCCAGCAGCCTCTACCCTCTTCCGGGACTAGAGGTCCACGAGCAGTACTTC.

There are many counts of this clonotype. This beta chain is off target for a library built for alpha chains, so its abundance means little. The chain uses TRBV10-3 and TRBJ2-7; no definite D call. CDR3 size: 13 residues. Deletions cut 0 bases from V and 5 bases from J, with 8 bases between. Per the germline V gene, CDR1 is ENHRY and CDR2 is SYGVKD. The DNA of the CDR3 is TGTGCCATCAGTGAGTCACAGCCCAACGAGCAGTACTTC. Its protein product is CAISESQPNEQYF.

This clonotype was detected only once. Since the library was made to target alpha chains, this beta chain is a stray read and its abundance is not meaningful. The gene calls are TRBV5-4 and TRBJ2-6, with D hard to call. Trimming removed 0 bases at V and 1 base at J, with 5 bases between. The germline V gene has CDR1 SGHNT and CDR2 YYREEE (reference sequence). There are 15 residues in the CDR3. The CDR3 region is CASSLEGSGANVLTF. The CDR3 DNA reads as TGTGCCAGCAGCTTGGAAGGGTCTGGGGCCAACGTCCTGACTTTC.

This clonotype has at least ten counts. A library made for alpha chains picked up this beta chain off target, so its size means little. The J gene is TRBJ2-2, the V gene TRBV4-1; the D gene is possibly TRBD1 (6 bases). CDR1 is MGHRA, CDR2 YSYEKL, per germline. The V gene lost 7 bases and the J gene lost 2 bases, with 14 bases spanning the gap. The CDR3 contains 15 residues. In DNA form, the CDR3 reads TGCGCCAGCATCAAACAGGGTATTAACACCGGGGAGCTGTTTTTT. It codes for CASIKQGINTGELFF.

A few counts support this clonotype. As an off-target read in a library built for alpha chains, this beta chain has a frequency of little significance. The chain recombines TRBV11-2 with TRBJ2-1; 8 bases fit TRBD2. Losses at the gene ends were 4 bases for V and 4 bases for J; bases not matched to a gene: 9. This CDR3 has 16 residues. Per germline, CDR1 SGHAT and CDR2 FQNNGV. The CDR3 here is CASSSHPTSGYNEQFF. The CDR3 DNA reads TGTGCCAGCAGCTCGCATCCCACTAGCGGATACAATGAGCAGTTCTTC.

Remarks on this clonotype: This beta chain lies outside the target of a library built for alpha chains; its clone size means little. This rearrangement joins TRBV20-1 to TRBJ2-7; the match to TRBD1 covers 10 bases. The CDR3 runs to 12 residues. Per the germline V gene, CDR1 is DFQATT and CDR2 is SNEGSKA (reference sequence). CDR3 sequence: CSYLGQGFEQYF. In nucleotides, the CDR3 is TGCAGCTACCTGGGACAGGGGTTCGAGCAGTACTTC.

About this clonotype itself: The library was prepared for alpha chains; this beta chain is a stray read, so its frequency means little. The rearrangement joins TRBV7-6 to TRBJ1-6; D is uncertain. The CDR3 is 14 residues long. Per the germline V gene, CDR1 is SGHVS and CDR2 is FNYEAQ. V was pared by 1 base and J by 7 bases, with 8 bases between. CDR3 nucleotide sequence: TGTGCCAGCAGCTTAGAAGGGATGAATTCACCCCTCCACTTT. Translation: CASSLEGMNSPLHF.

This clonotype occurred many times. As an off-target read in a library built for alpha chains, this beta chain has a frequency of little significance. CDR3 residues: CSASPGQETQYF. The CDR3 region has the DNA TGCAGTGCTAGTCCAGGACAAGAGACCCAGTACTTC. The chain has TRBV20-1 and TRBJ2-5; D gene uncertain. Germline CDR1 and CDR2: DFQATT and SNEGSKA (reference sequence). Between the trimmed V and J ends, which lost 3 bases and 2 bases, there was a span of 7 bases. The CDR3 sequence is 12 residues long.

This clonotype occurred a few times. This beta chain is an unintended read in a library built for alpha chains; its size means little. This chain joins TRBV6-5 and TRBJ2-7; D is possibly TRBD2 (6 bases). Trimming cost V 5 bases and J 0 bases, with 14 bases left between them. The V gene's germline CDR1 is MNHEY and CDR2 SVGAGI. There are 15 residues in the CDR3. CDR3 residues: CASSTGGLSSYEQYF. The CDR3 nucleotides read TGTGCCAGCAGTACAGGAGGGCTGAGCTCCTACGAGCAGTACTTC.

This clonotype is classed as medium-sized. This beta chain came through as a stray read in a library set up for alpha chains, and its size says little. V and J are TRBV5-6 and TRBJ2-7; no firm D call. V lost 1 base to trimming and J lost 2 bases, with 7 bases between them. The CDR3 has 13 residues. CDR1 and CDR2 from the germline V gene are SGHDT and YYEEEE. CDR3 sequence (DNA): TGTGCCAGCAGCTTGCGGCATGCCTACGAGCAGTACTTC. This gives the protein CASSLRHAYEQYF. Supplemented by reference TRBV5-6 and TRBJ2-7, the full variable domain reads DAGVTQSPTHLIKTRGQQVTLRCSPKSGHDTVSWYQQALGQGPQFIFQYYEEEERQRGNFPDRFSGHQFPNYSSELNVNALLLGDSALYLCASSLRHAYEQYFGPGTRLTVT.

On this clonotype: Little can be read into the size of this beta chain, an off-target read in a library designed for alpha chains. The CDR3 is CASSLLGDGNTIYF. CDR3 in DNA: TGTGCCAGCAGCTTGCTAGGGGACGGAAACACCATATATTTT. This chain uses TRBV5-6 with TRBJ1-3; a possible D gene is TRBD1 (5 bases). Deletions cut 1 base from V and 4 bases from J, with 9 bases between. Germline-derived CDR1 and CDR2 are SGHDT and YYEEEE. This CDR3 comprises 14 residues. The variable domain in full, completed from reference TRBV5-6 and TRBJ1-3, reads DAGVTQSPTHLIKTRGQQVTLRCSPKSGHDTVSWYQQALGQGPQFIFQYYEEEERQRGNFPDRFSGHQFPNYSSELNVNALLLGDSALYLCASSLLGDGNTIYFGEGSWLTVV.

This clonotype was found many times. Found in a library prepared for alpha chains, this beta chain is an off-target read, and its abundance has little meaning. The gene calls are TRBV27 and TRBJ2-1; D unclear. CDR3 size: 13 residues. The germline gives CDR1 MNHEY, CDR2 SMNVEV (reference sequence). Deletions cut 4 bases from V and 7 bases from J, with 11 bases between. The DNA for the CDR3 is TGTGCCAGCAGTTGGACGGACCATAATGAGCAGTTCTTC. Translated, it gives CASSWTDHNEQFF.

In this sample, this clonotype turned up many times. In a library made to pick up alpha chains, this beta chain is a stray read with a size that means little. The V and J genes are TRBV12-5 and TRBJ2-3, with 8 bases fitting TRBD1. From germline, CDR1 is LGHNT and CDR2 FRNRAP. V shed 3 bases, J shed 3 bases, and the junction held 8 bases outside the gene matches. This CDR3 region has 16 residues. CDR3 coding DNA: TGTGCTAGTGGTTTCCTTGTAACAGGGGGGACAGATACGCAGTATTTT. It is translated as CASGFLVTGGTDTQYF.

As to this clonotype: Within a library made for alpha chains, this beta chain is off target, and its count is uninformative. The chain employs TRBV5-1 and TRBJ2-5; 13 nucleotides line up with TRBD2. Unmatched junction bases numbered 2, after V lost 3 bases and J lost 3 bases. The CDR3 runs 15 residues. The germline V gene has CDR1 SGHRS and CDR2 YFSETQ. CDR3 loop: CASSSGLAGEETQYF. The CDR3 region has the DNA TGCGCCAGCAGCTCCGGACTAGCGGGGGAAGAGACCCAGTACTTC.

Concerning this clonotype itself: This beta chain is an unintended read in a library built for alpha chains; its size means little. The rearrangement uses TRBV11-3 and TRBJ2-5; 9 bases fit TRBD1. CDR3 size: 13 residues. From germline, CDR1 is SGHNT and CDR2 YENEEA. J was trimmed by 4 bases and V by 5 bases; bases with no gene match: 2. As DNA, the CDR3 is TGTGCCAGCAGCCCGGACAGGGGAGAGACCCAGTACTTC. Translated: CASSPDRGETQYF.

About this clonotype itself: The library was built for alpha chains, so this beta chain is an off-target read and its size means little. The chain has TRBV20-1 and TRBJ2-1, with 7 bases matching TRBD2. CDR1 is DFQATT and CDR2 is SNEGSKA in the germline V gene (reference sequence). The junction had 6 bases not matched to a gene; V was cut back by 0 bases and J by 4 bases. CDR3 size: 15 residues. CDR3 sequence: CSARDPDGRYNEQFF. DNA of the CDR3: TGCAGTGCTAGAGATCCGGACGGGAGGTACAATGAGCAGTTCTTC.

This clonotype was found many times. For a library built for alpha chains, this beta chain is a stray read; little rests on its size. The CDR3 DNA follows: TGTGCCAGCAGTCGAGGACAGGGGCTAGGGGGCAATCAGCCCCAGCATTTT. Its translation is CASSRGQGLGGNQPQHF. The gene calls are TRBV12-3 or TRBV12-4 and TRBJ1-5; the match to TRBD1 covers 9 bases. There are 17 residues in the CDR3. The junction had 10 bases not matched to a gene; V was cut back by 5 bases and J by 2 bases.

This clonotype was picked up many times. This beta chain turned up in a library designed for alpha chains; as an off-target read, its abundance says little. The rearrangement joins TRBV5-1 to TRBJ2-1; possible D gene TRBD1, 5 bases. V lost 4 bases and J lost 6, with 17 bases in between. There are 15 residues in the CDR3. Per germline, CDR1 SGHRS and CDR2 YFSETQ. The CDR3 sequence: CASSRTTGHPNEQFF. CDR3 nucleotide sequence: TGCGCCAGCAGCCGAACAACAGGACATCCCAATGAGCAGTTCTTC. Looking up the rest from reference TRBV5-1 and TRBJ2-1 gives the full variable domain: KAGVTQTPRYLIKTRGQQVTLSCSPISGHRSVSWYQQTPGQGLQFLFEYFSETQRNKGNFPGRFSGRQFSNSRSEMNVSTLELGDSALYLCASSRTTGHPNEQFFGPGTRLTVL.

Remarks on this clonotype: This beta chain is a stray read from a library made for alpha chains; its abundance is not meaningful. The V call is TRBV5-6, the J call TRBJ2-7; perhaps D is TRBD1 or TRBD2 (6 bases each). Looked up from germline, CDR1 is SGHDT and CDR2 is YYEEEE. Trimming took off 5 bases at V and 6 bases at J, with 18 bases between the two ends. This CDR3 has 14 amino acids. The chain's CDR3 is CASRYRQGRSEQYF. The CDR3 bases are TGTGCCAGCAGATATAGGCAGGGGAGGAGCGAGCAGTACTTC.

This clonotype was counted ten times or more. This beta chain is an off-target read within a library intended for alpha chains, so its frequency means little. This chain links TRBV28 with TRBJ1-2; D remains unclear. The CDR3 totals 13 residues. V dropped 3 bases and J dropped 0 bases, with 5 bases sitting between them. CDR1 and CDR2 from the germline V gene are MDHEN and SYDVKM. CDR3 DNA: TGTGCCAGCAGTTTTATCACTAACTATGGCTACACCTTC. This gives the protein CASSFITNYGYTF.

By proportion, this clonotype is medium-sized. This beta chain is an unintended read in a library built for alpha chains; its size means little. The chain carries TRBV18 and TRBJ2-2; the D gene is possibly TRBD1 (5 bases). This CDR3 contains 14 residues. Trimming left V 0 bases short and J 6 bases short, with 8 bases between. Germline V gene sequence: CDR1 KGHSH, CDR2 LQKENI. CDR3 loop: CASSPPGRAGELFF. CDR3 bases: TGTGCCAGCTCACCACCGGGCAGGGCCGGGGAGCTGTTTTTT.

Points on this clonotype: Since it is a stray read in a library aimed at alpha chains, this beta chain has a size that is not meaningful. The chain has TRBV29-1 and TRBJ2-3; unclear D gene. The V gene lost 3 bases and the J gene lost 2 bases, with 12 bases spanning the gap. This CDR3 spans 14 amino acids. From germline, CDR1 is SQVTM and CDR2 ANQGSEA. The CDR3 DNA reads as TGCAGCGTTGATACTACTCAGCTCACAGATACGCAGTATTTT. It specifies CSVDTTQLTDTQYF.

This clonotype was seen repeatedly, ten times or more. This beta chain turned up in a library designed for alpha chains; as an off-target read, its abundance says little. The J gene is TRBJ2-5, the V gene TRBV7-9; 7 bases fit TRBD2. Trimming removed 6 bases from V and 2 bases from J; junction bases left unmatched: 3. Germline V gene lookup returns CDR1 SEHNR and CDR2 FQNEAQ (reference sequence). This CDR3 region has 13 residues. The chain's CDR3 is CASSIAGQETQYF. The CDR3 DNA sequence: TGTGCCAGCAGTATAGCGGGTCAAGAGACCCAGTACTTC.

By frequency in the sample, this clonotype is medium-sized. This beta chain is a stray read from a library made for alpha chains; its abundance is not meaningful. The chain links TRBV28 to TRBJ1-2; perhaps TRBD1 as D (5 bases). This CDR3 contains 10 residues. V dropped 8 bases and J dropped 8 bases, with 9 bases sitting between them. Germline CDR1 is MDHEN and CDR2 is SYDVKM. CDR3 sequence reads: CASSGYGYTF. CDR3 bases: TGTGCCAGCTCAGGGTACGGCTACACCTTC.

This clonotype appeared a single time. This beta chain lies outside the target of a library built for alpha chains; its clone size means little. CDR3 amino acids: CASSFAGTGGDTDTQYF. In DNA form, the CDR3 reads TGTGCCAGCAGCTTCGCCGGGACAGGGGGCGACACAGATACGCAGTATTTT. V is TRBV7-2 and J is TRBJ2-3; 12 positions agree with TRBD1. The V segment lost 3 bases and the J segment 2 bases; nucleotides outside the gene matches: 6. The CDR3 is made up of 17 amino acids. CDR1 and CDR2 (germline): SGHTA, FQGNSA.

This clonotype qualifies as medium-sized. The library was built for alpha chains, so this beta chain is an off-target read and its size means little. This chain connects TRBV7-9 to TRBJ2-5; 8 positions match TRBD1. CDR1 is SEHNR, CDR2 FQNEAQ, per germline (reference sequence). The CDR3 runs 14 residues. After removal of 0 bases from V and 3 bases from J, the junction contained 0 bases not matched to a gene. The CDR3 loop reads CASSLADREETQYF. For the CDR3, the DNA is TGTGCCAGCAGCTTAGCGGACAGGGAAGAGACCCAGTACTTC.